A selection of T cell receptor beta chains follows, all from one sample in a study of blood T cell repertoires in COVID-19. Assay: immunoSEQ multiplex PCR; the TCRdb copy retains only in-frame clones and omits some. This table holds 200,000 to 300,000 clones, roughly 88% found once. Sequences were obtained from PBMCs or T cells enriched from blood (not recorded which). Every receptor here comes from a woman between 40 and 50 years old with acute COVID-19. Each CDR3 is given with its conserved first and last residue. A D gene is named only where the DNA matches it firmly. A clone size is listed for some rows: how often the clone was seen (once, few, many), or a class if it is expanded.

D gene	clone size	V gene	J gene	CDR3 DNA	CDR3 protein
TRBD1	-	TRBV4-3	TRBJ2-2	TGCGCCAGCAGACCCAGTCCAGGGGGTAGCACCGGGGAGCTGTTTTTT	CASRPSPGGSTGELFF
TRBD2	-	TRBV9	TRBJ2-2	TGTGCCAGCAGCCCCCCGGGGCGGGGGACCGGGGAGCTGTTTTTT	CASSPPGRGTGELFF
-	once	TRBV2	TRBJ2-7	TGTGCCAGCAGTATAAACCAGGGGCAGTACTTC	CASSINQGQYF
TRBD1	-	TRBV16	TRBJ2-3	TGTGCCAGCAGCCAATTAGGAACAGGGGAAGGCACAGATACGCAGTATTTT	CASSQLGTGEGTDTQYF
TRBD1	once	TRBV15	TRBJ1-2	TGTGCCACCAGCAGAGAGGGGAGTAGGGGACAGAGAAACTATGGCTACACCTTC	CATSREGSRGQRNYGYTF
TRBD1	-	TRBV5-1	TRBJ1-1	TGCGCCAGCAGCTTGGCAGGTTTAGACAGGGGACCAGCTTTCTTT	CASSLAGLDRGPAFF
TRBD1	-	TRBV4-1	TRBJ2-7	TGCGCCAGCAGCCACCGTGGGGACAGGGTCTACGAGCAGTACTTC	CASSHRGDRVYEQYF
-	-	TRBV5-1	TRBJ2-2	TGCGCCAGCAGCTTAAGGACTACTGGGGGGGAGCTGTTTTTT	CASSLRTTGGELFF
-	-	TRBV7-2	TRBJ2-7	TGTGCCAGCAGCCCCGCCGCGGGGCCGTCCTACGAGCAGTACTTC	CASSPAAGPSYEQYF
-	-	TRBV5-6	TRBJ1-5	TGTGCCAGCAGCTTGGGTGTCGGCTGGGGGGACAATCAGCCCCAGCATTTT	CASSLGVGWGDNQPQHF
-	few	TRBV21-1	TRBJ1-4	TGTGCCAGCAGCGAGAATGAAAAACTGTTTTTT	CASSENEKLFF
TRBD1	-	TRBV5-1	TRBJ2-2	TGCGCCAGCAGCACGGTCCCGGGACAGGCCGGGGAGCTGTTTTTT	CASSTVPGQAGELFF
TRBD2	-	TRBV11-2	TRBJ2-3	TGTGCCAGCAGCTTAGTGGCGGGGGGGATCACAGATACGCAGTATTTT	CASSLVAGGITDTQYF
TRBD2	-	TRBV10-3	TRBJ2-1	TGTGCCATCAGTGGCGGGGGGGCGTACAATGAGCAGTTCTTC	CAISGGGAYNEQFF
TRBD1	-	TRBV19	TRBJ1-1	TGTGCCAGTAGGCAGACAGGGCGGAACACTGAAGCTTTCTTT	CASRQTGRNTEAFF
TRBD2	-	TRBV24-1	TRBJ2-1	TGTGCCACCAGTGATCCTCTAGCGGGGGGATCTGATGAGCAGTTCTTC	CATSDPLAGGSDEQFF
TRBD1	-	TRBV7-2	TRBJ1-2	TGTGCCAGCAGCTTAGGGACCGGGACAGGGAATCCCACCTTC	CASSLGTGTGNPTF
-	few	TRBV12-3/TRBV12-4	TRBJ1-5	TGTGCCAGCAGTTTAGCGGGGGGTCAGCCCCAGCATTTT	CASSLAGGQPQHF
TRBD1	-	TRBV5-1	TRBJ2-5	TGCGCCAGCAGCTTGGGGGACAGTGAGACCCAGTACTTC	CASSLGDSETQYF
-	-	TRBV5-4	TRBJ2-1	TGTGCCAGCAGCTTGGAGGGGGGGGCCTACAATGAGCAGTTCTTC	CASSLEGGAYNEQFF
TRBD1	-	TRBV19	TRBJ2-2	TGTGCCAGCCGAAACAGGGGGCTGGCCGGGGAGCTGTTTTTT	CASRNRGLAGELFF
TRBD1	-	TRBV5-1	TRBJ1-2	TGCGCCAGCAGCTTGGAGGGACAGGGGTCTTACGGCTACACCTTC	CASSLEGQGSYGYTF
TRBD1	-	TRBV4-3	TRBJ1-1	TGCGCCAGCAGCCAAGAGACAGGGACGAACACTGAAGCTTTCTTT	CASSQETGTNTEAFF
TRBD1	-	TRBV19	TRBJ1-6	TGTGCCAGTAGTCCGGACAGGGTCAATTCACCCCTCCACTTT	CASSPDRVNSPLHF
-	few	TRBV4-2	TRBJ2-7	TGTGCCAGCAGCCAAGAGTCTCAGGGGACCTACGAGCAGTACTTC	CASSQESQGTYEQYF
TRBD1	-	TRBV7-9	TRBJ1-1	TGTGCCAGCAGCTCCACCATCAGGGGGCAGACTGAAGCTTTCTTT	CASSSTIRGQTEAFF
TRBD2	-	TRBV27	TRBJ2-1	TGTGCCAGCAGTCCCTTAGCGGGAGGGCCCTCCTACAATGAGCAGTTCTTC	CASSPLAGGPSYNEQFF
-	-	TRBV29-1	TRBJ2-7	TGCAGCGTTAGGGCCCGGGACAAAGGATCCTACGAGCAGTACTTC	CSVRARDKGSYEQYF
-	-	TRBV5-1	TRBJ1-4	TGCGCCAGCAGCTTGGTAACAGGGCTCCTCCCAGATAATGAAAAACTGTTTTTT	CASSLVTGLLPDNEKLFF
TRBD2	-	TRBV5-1	TRBJ2-3	TGCGCCAGCAGCTTGAATAGCGGGGTGAGCACAGATACGCAGTATTTT	CASSLNSGVSTDTQYF
-	-	TRBV19	TRBJ1-6	TGTGCCTCTCGCGCTGAAGGGGGATATAATTCACCCCTCCACTTT	CASRAEGGYNSPLHF
-	-	TRBV7-2	TRBJ2-7	TGTGCCAGCAGCTTAGTGCGGCAGGGACTCGGCGAGCAGTACTTC	CASSLVRQGLGEQYF
-	-	TRBV5-1	TRBJ1-1	TGCGCCAGCAGCATCTCGACAGCTAACACTGAAGCTTTCTTT	CASSISTANTEAFF
-	once	TRBV18	TRBJ2-3	TGTGCCAGCTCACCACCGTCGAGGGCGAGCACAGATACGCAGTATTTT	CASSPPSRASTDTQYF
-	-	TRBV6-5	TRBJ2-1	TGTGCCAGCACCTCCACTTTTAGCTCCTACAATGAGCAGTTCTTC	CASTSTFSSYNEQFF